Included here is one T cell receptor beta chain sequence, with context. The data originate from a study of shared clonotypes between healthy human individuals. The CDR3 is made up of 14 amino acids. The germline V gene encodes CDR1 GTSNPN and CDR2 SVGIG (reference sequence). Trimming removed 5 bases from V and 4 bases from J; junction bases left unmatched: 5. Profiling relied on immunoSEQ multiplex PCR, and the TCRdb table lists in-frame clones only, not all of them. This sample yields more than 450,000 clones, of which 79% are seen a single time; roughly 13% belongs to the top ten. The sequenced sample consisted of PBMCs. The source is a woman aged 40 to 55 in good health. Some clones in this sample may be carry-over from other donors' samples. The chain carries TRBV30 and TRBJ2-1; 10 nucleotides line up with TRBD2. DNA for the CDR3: TGTGCCTGGGCCGGGACTAGCGTTTACAATGAGCAGTTCTTC. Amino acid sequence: CAWAGTSVYNEQFF.